One and the same sample provided the 16 T cell receptor beta chains below, sequenced in a study of OX40 agonist ivuxolimab in advanced cancers. Some clones are missing from TCRdb's copy, which holds only in-frame ones; the method was immunoSEQ multiplex PCR. The repertoire holds approximately 65,000 clones, with 92% as singletons. The specimen comprised CD4+ or CD8+ T cells sorted from blood, sampled in a trial of the OX40 agonist ivuxolimab. The receptors derive from an adult with an advanced solid tumor such as melanoma, head and neck, liver or kidney cancer.

CDR3 sequence: CASSQVQDYGGETQYF. The CDR3 nucleotides read TGTGCCAGCAGCCAAGTCCAGGACTATGGAGGGGAGACCCAGTACTTC. The V call is TRBV14, the J call TRBJ2-5, with a tentative D call TRBD2 (6 bases). Trimming pared 1 base from V and 5 bases from J, leaving 17 bases between. Germline V lookup: CDR1 SGHDN, CDR2 FVKESK. This CDR3 has 16 residues.

This chain joins TRBV29-1 and TRBJ2-3; D assignment may be TRBD1 or TRBD2 (6 bases each). The CDR3 is 13 residues long. Germline lookup yields CDR1 SQVTM and CDR2 ANQGSEA. Deletions cut 5 bases from V and 2 bases from J, with 11 bases between. CDR3 sequence: CSVQGRSTDTQYF. The CDR3 coding sequence is TGCAGCGTTCAGGGGAGGTCCACAGATACGCAGTATTTT.

CDR3 nucleotide sequence: TGTGCCAGCAGTATAAATTCGTACGAGCAGTACTTC. Translating gives CASSINSYEQYF. The V call is TRBV6-1, the J call TRBJ2-7, with unresolved D. The CDR3 runs 12 residues. Germline CDR1 is MNHNS and CDR2 is SASEGT. V was pared by 5 bases and J by 4 bases, with 9 bases between.

The chain couples TRBV28 to TRBJ1-5, with D uncertain. CDR1 is MDHEN and CDR2 is SYDVKM in the germline V gene. The CDR3 runs 12 residues. V shed 6 bases and J shed 7 bases, with 10 bases lying between them. Here the CDR3 DNA reads TGTGCCAGCAGCGGACCGTCCCAGCCCCAGCATTTT. Translation gives CASSGPSQPQHF.

The V call is TRBV5-1, the J call TRBJ2-7; D call uncertain. Germline loops: CDR1 SGHRS, CDR2 YFSETQ. V lost 2 bases and J 3 bases, leaving 12 bases between the germline ends. The CDR3 runs to 14 residues. The CDR3 region has the DNA TGCGCCAGCAGCTTCGAGACACAAAACTACGAGCAGTACTTC. This sequence encodes CASSFETQNYEQYF.

The rearrangement links TRBV6-1 to TRBJ2-1; 10 bases fit TRBD1. The CDR3 runs 14 residues. V trimming: 6 bases; J trimming: 6 bases; junction bases outside the gene matches: 5. CDR1 and CDR2 (germline): MNHNS, SASEGT. In DNA form, the CDR3 reads TGTGCCAGCAGAGGGGGACAGGGGTTCAATGAGCAGTTCTTC. Protein sequence: CASRGGQGFNEQFF.

CDR3 amino acids: CASSDRATQETQYF. The CDR3 DNA follows: TGCGCCAGCAGCGACAGGGCCACCCAAGAGACCCAGTACTTC. The chain employs TRBV5-1 and TRBJ2-5; 7 bases are a match to TRBD1. The CDR3 loop spans 14 amino acids. Germline V gene data show CDR1 as SGHRS and CDR2 as YFSETQ. With 4 bases clipped from V and 1 base from J, the junction kept 4 bases outside the gene matches.

This chain connects TRBV7-9 to TRBJ1-6; D perhaps matches TRBD1 (5 bases). V lost 2 bases to trimming and J lost 9 bases, with 17 bases between them. The CDR3 is made up of 16 amino acids. From germline, CDR1 is SEHNR and CDR2 FQNEAQ (reference sequence). The CDR3 sequence: CASSLSVGTVGSPLHF. The CDR3 DNA is TGTGCCAGCAGCTTATCCGTTGGGACCGTTGGTTCACCCCTCCACTTT. The full variable domain, completed using reference TRBV7-9 and TRBJ1-6, is DTGVSQNPRHKITKRGQNVTFRCDPISEHNRLYWYRQTLGQGPEFLTYFQNEAQLEKSRLLSDRFSAERPKGSFSTLEIQRTEQGDSAMYLCASSLSVGTVGSPLHFGNGTRLTVT.

The chain carries TRBV5-1 and TRBJ2-1; a weak D match, TRBD1 (5 bases). Germline V gene data show CDR1 as SGHRS and CDR2 as YFSETQ. The V end lost 4 bases, the J end lost 6 bases, and 17 bases lay between the germline ends. CDR3 size: 15 residues. The CDR3 DNA sequence: TGCGCCAGCAGCCCCTTCCAGGGTAGGGGCAATGAGCAGTTCTTC. Protein: CASSPFQGRGNEQFF.

This clone has just one count. The CDR3 region is CASSLDLAAGGTQYF. CDR3 sequence (DNA): TGTGCCAGCAGCTTAGATCTGGCAGCTGGCGGTACGCAGTATTTT. The rearrangement joins TRBV11-2 to TRBJ2-3, with no clear D. Germline V lookup: CDR1 SGHAT, CDR2 FQNNGV. This CDR3 is built from 15 residues. The V gene lost 0 bases and the J gene lost 8 bases, with 15 bases spanning the gap.

V gene TRBV9 combines with J gene TRBJ2-5; 7 positions agree with TRBD1. The CDR3 totals 14 residues. In germline, CDR1 is SGDLS, CDR2 YYNGEE. V was pared by 3 bases and J by 5 bases, with 7 bases of the junction left unmatched. Here the CDR3 reads CASSERPRGETQYF. For the CDR3, the DNA is TGTGCCAGCAGCGAACGGCCCAGGGGGGAGACCCAGTACTTC.

Only one count was recorded for this clone. The J gene is TRBJ2-4, the V gene TRBV19, with D perhaps assigned TRBD1 or TRBD2 (5 bases each). The CDR3 sequence is 11 residues long. The V and J ends lost 0 bases and 12 bases respectively, with 6 bases between them. Germline loops: CDR1 LNHDA, CDR2 SQIVND (reference sequence). CDR3 sequence (DNA): TGTGCCAGTAGTATAGATGGGGGTCAGTACTTC. Encoded protein: CASSIDGGQYF.

This clone has a handful of counts. V gene TRBV10-1 combines with J gene TRBJ2-7; no definite D call. The ends were cut back, 2 bases at V and 0 bases at J, with 14 bases in the middle. The germline V gene has CDR1 WNHNN and CDR2 SYGVQD (reference sequence). The CDR3 runs to 16 residues. For the CDR3, the DNA is TGCGCCAGCAGTGAGCCGTTTCACCTTGTCTCCTACGAGCAGTACTTC. Its translation: CASSEPFHLVSYEQYF.

The V gene is TRBV18, the J gene TRBJ1-6; 8 bases are shared with TRBD1. Trimming removed 1 base from V and 8 bases from J; junction bases left unmatched: 4. The CDR3 contains 15 residues. Germline-derived CDR1 and CDR2 are KGHSH and LQKENI. The CDR3 loop is CASSPRPGGDSPLHF. In DNA form, the CDR3 reads TGTGCCAGCTCACCACGCCCAGGGGGCGATTCACCCCTCCACTTT. The whole variable domain, remainder taken from reference TRBV18 and TRBJ1-6, is NAGVMQNPRHLVRRRGQEARLRCSPMKGHSHVYWYRQLPEEGLKFMVYLQKENIIDESGMPKERFSAEFPKEGPSILRIQQVVRGDSAAYFCASSPRPGGDSPLHFGNGTRLTVT.

The rearrangement uses TRBV19 and TRBJ1-1, with TRBD1 identical over 7 bases. The length of the CDR3 is 12 residues. The V segment lost 6 bases and the J segment 6 bases; nucleotides outside the gene matches: 4. The germline V gene has CDR1 LNHDA and CDR2 SQIVND (reference sequence). This CDR3 is CASRSGGSEAFF. In DNA form, the CDR3 reads TGTGCCAGTAGATCAGGGGGATCTGAAGCTTTCTTT. Full variable domain (outside the CDR3, taken from reference TRBV19 and TRBJ1-1): DGGITQSPKYLFRKEGQNVTLSCEQNLNHDAMYWYRQDPGQGLRLIYYSQIVNDFQKGDIAEGYSVSREKKESFPLTVTSAQKNPTAFYLCASRSGGSEAFFGQGTRLTVV.

This clone was observed a few times. The CDR3 sequence: CASFTGGSYNEQFF. The DNA for the CDR3 is TGTGCCAGCTTTACAGGGGGCTCCTACAATGAGCAGTTCTTC. The chain combines TRBV6-1 with TRBJ2-1, with TRBD1 identical over 8 bases. V shed 8 bases, J shed 0 bases, and the junction held 3 bases outside the gene matches. The CDR3 totals 14 residues. The germline V gene has CDR1 MNHNS and CDR2 SASEGT.